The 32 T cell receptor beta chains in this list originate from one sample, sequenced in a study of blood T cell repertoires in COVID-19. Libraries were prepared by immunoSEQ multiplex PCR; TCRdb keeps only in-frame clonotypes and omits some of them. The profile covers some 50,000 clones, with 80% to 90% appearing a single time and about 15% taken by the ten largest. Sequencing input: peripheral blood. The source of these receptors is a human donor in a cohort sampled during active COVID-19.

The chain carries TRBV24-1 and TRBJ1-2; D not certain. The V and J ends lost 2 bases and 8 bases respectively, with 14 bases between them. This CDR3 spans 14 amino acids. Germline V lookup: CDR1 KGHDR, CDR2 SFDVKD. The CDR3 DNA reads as TGTGCCACCAGTGATTCTGGGCGGGGTGGAGGCTACACCTTC. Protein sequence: CATSDSGRGGGYTF.

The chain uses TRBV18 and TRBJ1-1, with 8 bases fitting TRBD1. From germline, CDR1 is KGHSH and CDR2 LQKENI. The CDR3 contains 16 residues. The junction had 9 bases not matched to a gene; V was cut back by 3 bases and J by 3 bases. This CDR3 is CASSPLLGQGHTEAFF. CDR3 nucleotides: TGTGCCAGCTCACCTCTCCTTGGACAGGGTCACACTGAAGCTTTCTTT.

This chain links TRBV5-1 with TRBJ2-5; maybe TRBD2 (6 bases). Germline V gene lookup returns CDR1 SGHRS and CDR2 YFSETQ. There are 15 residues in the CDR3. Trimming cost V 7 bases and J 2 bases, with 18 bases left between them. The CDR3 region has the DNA TGCGCCAGCGCCCGCGGGGCGGGGCTACAAGAGACCCAGTACTTC. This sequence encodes CASARGAGLQETQYF.

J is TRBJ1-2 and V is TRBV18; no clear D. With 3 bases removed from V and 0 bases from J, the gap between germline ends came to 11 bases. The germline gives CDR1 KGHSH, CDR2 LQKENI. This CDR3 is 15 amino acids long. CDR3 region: CASSPSSVPNYGYTF. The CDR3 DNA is TGTGCCAGCTCACCCTCCAGCGTCCCTAACTATGGCTACACCTTC.

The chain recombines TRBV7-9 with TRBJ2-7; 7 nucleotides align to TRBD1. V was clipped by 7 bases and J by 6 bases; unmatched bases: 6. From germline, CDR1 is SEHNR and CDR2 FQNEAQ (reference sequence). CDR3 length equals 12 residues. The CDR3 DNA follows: TGTGCCAGCAACTACAGGGGAGTCGAGCAGTACTTC. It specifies CASNYRGVEQYF. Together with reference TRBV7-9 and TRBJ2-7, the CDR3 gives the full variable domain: DTGVSQNPRHKITKRGQNVTFRCDPISEHNRLYWYRQTLGQGPEFLTYFQNEAQLEKSRLLSDRFSAERPKGSFSTLEIQRTEQGDSAMYLCASNYRGVEQYFGPGTRLTVT.

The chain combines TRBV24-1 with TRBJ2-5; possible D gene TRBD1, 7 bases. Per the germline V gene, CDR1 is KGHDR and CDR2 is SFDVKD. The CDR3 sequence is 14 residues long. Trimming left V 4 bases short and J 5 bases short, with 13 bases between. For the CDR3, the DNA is TGTGCCACCAGTGACCCCAGGGGGGAGGAGACCCAGTACTTC. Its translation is CATSDPRGEETQYF.

The CDR3 DNA is TGTGCCAGCAGTTTACAGGGGGCGCGGTATGGCTACACCTTC. This encodes CASSLQGARYGYTF. The chain has TRBV2 and TRBJ1-2; 9 bases fit TRBD1. Germline V gene sequence: CDR1 SNHLY, CDR2 FYNNEI. The CDR3 sequence is 14 residues long. With V trimmed by 5 bases and J by 5 bases, 6 bases remained unmatched.

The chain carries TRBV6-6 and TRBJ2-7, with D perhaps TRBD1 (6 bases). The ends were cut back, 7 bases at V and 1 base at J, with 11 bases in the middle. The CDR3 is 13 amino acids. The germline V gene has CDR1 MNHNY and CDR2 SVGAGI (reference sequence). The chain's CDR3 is CASNSRGSYEQYF. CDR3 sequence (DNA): TGTGCCAGCAATTCCAGGGGTTCCTACGAGCAGTACTTC.

In nucleotides, the CDR3 is TGTGCCAGCAGGGGGTCCGGGGCTGAAGCTTTCTTT. It is translated as CASRGSGAEAFF. This chain connects TRBV6-4 to TRBJ1-1; D is undetermined. Germline CDR1 is MRHNA and CDR2 is SNTAGT. CDR3 length equals 12 residues. Trimming shortened V by 6 bases and J by 6 bases, and 11 bases separated the two germline ends.

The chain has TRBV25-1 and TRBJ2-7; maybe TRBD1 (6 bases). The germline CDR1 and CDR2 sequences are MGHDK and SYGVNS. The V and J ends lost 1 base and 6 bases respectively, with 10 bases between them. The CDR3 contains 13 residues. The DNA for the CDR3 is TGTGCCAGCAGTGAATCAGCAGGGGCCGAGCAGTACTTC. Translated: CASSESAGAEQYF.

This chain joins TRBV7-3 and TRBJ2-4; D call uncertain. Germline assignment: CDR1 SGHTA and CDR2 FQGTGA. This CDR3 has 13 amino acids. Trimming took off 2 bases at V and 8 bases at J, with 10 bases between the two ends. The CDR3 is CASSLSEVDIQYF. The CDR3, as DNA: TGTGCCAGCAGCTTATCAGAGGTAGACATTCAGTACTTC.

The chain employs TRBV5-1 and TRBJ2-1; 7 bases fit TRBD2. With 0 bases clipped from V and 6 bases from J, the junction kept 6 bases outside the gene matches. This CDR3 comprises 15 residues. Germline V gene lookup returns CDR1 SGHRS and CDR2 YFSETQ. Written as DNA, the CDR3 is TGCGCCAGCAGCTTGGAGGCAGCGGGGCCCAATGAGCAGTTCTTC. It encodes CASSLEAAGPNEQFF.

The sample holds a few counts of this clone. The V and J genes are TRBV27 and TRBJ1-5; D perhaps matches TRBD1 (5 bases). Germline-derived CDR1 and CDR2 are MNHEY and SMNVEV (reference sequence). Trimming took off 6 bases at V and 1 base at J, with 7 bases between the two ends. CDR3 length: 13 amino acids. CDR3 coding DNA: TGTGCCAGCAGCAGGACAAGCAATCAGCCCCAGCATTTT. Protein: CASSRTSNQPQHF.

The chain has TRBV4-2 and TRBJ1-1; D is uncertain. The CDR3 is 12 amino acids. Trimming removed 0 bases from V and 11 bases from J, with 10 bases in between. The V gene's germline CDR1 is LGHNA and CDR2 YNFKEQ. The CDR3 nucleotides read TGTGCCAGCAGCCAAGATCGGAGGTTGGCTTTCTTT. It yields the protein CASSQDRRLAFF.

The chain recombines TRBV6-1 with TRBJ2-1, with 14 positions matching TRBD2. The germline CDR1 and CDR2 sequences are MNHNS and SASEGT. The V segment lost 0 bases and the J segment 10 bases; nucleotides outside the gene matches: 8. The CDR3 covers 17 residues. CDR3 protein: CASSEASGLAGAHEQFF. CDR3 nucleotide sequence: TGTGCCAGCAGTGAAGCCTCGGGACTAGCGGGAGCTCACGAGCAGTTCTTC.

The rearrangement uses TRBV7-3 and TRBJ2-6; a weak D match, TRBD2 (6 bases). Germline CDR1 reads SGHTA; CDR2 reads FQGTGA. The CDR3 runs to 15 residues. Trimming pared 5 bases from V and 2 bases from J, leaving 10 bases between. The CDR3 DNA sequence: TGTGCCAGCAGCGAGGGACTTACTGGGGCCAACGTCCTGACTTTC. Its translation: CASSEGLTGANVLTF.

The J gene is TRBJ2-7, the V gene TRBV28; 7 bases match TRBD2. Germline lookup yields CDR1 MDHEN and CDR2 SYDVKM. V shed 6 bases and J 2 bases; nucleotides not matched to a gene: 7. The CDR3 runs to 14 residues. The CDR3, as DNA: TGTGCCAGCAGCTCTCATGGGGGGGCCTACGAGCAGTACTTC. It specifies CASSSHGGAYEQYF.

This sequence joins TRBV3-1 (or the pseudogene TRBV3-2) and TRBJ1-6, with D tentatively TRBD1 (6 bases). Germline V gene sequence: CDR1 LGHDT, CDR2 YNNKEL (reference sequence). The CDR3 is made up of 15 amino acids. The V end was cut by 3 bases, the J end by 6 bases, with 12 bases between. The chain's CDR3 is CASSQAGDGNSPLHF. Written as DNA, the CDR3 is TGTGCCAGCAGCCAGGCAGGGGATGGTAATTCACCCCTCCACTTT.

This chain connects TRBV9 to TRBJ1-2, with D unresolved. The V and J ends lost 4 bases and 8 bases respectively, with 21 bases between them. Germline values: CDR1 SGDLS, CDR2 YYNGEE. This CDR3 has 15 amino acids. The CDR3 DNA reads TGTGCCAGCAGCCCTCACGACGGACCGGCGGGGGGCTACACCTTC. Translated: CASSPHDGPAGGYTF.

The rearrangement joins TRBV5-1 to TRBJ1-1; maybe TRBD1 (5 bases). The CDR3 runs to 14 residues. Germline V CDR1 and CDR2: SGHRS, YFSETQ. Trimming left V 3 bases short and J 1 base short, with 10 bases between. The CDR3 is CASSSTDGNTEAFF. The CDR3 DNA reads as TGCGCCAGCAGCTCGACAGACGGGAACACTGAAGCTTTCTTT.

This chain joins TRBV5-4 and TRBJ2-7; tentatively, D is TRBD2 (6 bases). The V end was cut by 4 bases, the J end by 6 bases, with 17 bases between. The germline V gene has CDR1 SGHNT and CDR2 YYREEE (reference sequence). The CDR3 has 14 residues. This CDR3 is CASSEPREPPEQYF. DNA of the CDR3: TGTGCCAGCAGCGAACCTCGGGAGCCCCCCGAGCAGTACTTC. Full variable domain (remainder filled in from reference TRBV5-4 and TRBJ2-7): ETGVTQSPTHLIKTRGQQVTLRCSSQSGHNTVSWYQQALGQGPQFIFQYYREEENGRGNFPPRFSGLQFPNYSSELNVNALELDDSALYLCASSEPREPPEQYFGPGTRLTVT.

As DNA, the CDR3 is TGCGCCAGCAGCTCGGGACTAGCGGGAGGACCTGGTCAGACCCAGTACTTC. This gives the protein CASSSGLAGGPGQTQYF. The chain is built from TRBV5-1 and TRBJ2-5, with 15 bases lining up with TRBD2. CDR1 and CDR2 from the germline V gene are SGHRS and YFSETQ. This CDR3 spans 17 amino acids. The J segment lost 6 bases and the V segment lost 3 bases, leaving 9 bases of the junction unmatched. The variable domain in full, with the rest retrieved from reference TRBV5-1 and TRBJ2-5, is KAGVTQTPRYLIKTRGQQVTLSCSPISGHRSVSWYQQTPGQGLQFLFEYFSETQRNKGNFPGRFSGRQFSNSRSEMNVSTLELGDSALYLCASSSGLAGGPGQTQYFGPGTRLLVL.

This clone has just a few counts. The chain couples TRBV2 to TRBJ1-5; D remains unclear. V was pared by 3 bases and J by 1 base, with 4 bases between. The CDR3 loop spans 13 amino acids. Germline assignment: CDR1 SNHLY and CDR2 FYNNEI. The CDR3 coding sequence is TGTGCCAGCAGTGAGGGCAGCAATCAGCCCCAGCATTTT. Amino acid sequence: CASSEGSNQPQHF.

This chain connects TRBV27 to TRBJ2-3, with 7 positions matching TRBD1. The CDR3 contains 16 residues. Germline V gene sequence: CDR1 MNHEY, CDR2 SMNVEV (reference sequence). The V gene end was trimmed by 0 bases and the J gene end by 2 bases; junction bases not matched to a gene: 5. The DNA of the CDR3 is TGTGCCAGCAGTTTATCCGGCAGGGGGTACACAGATACGCAGTATTTT. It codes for CASSLSGRGYTDTQYF.

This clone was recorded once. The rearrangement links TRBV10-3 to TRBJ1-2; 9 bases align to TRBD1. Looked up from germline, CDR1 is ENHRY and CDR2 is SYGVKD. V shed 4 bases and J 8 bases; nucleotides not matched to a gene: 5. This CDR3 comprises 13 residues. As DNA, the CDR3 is TGTGCCATCAGTGGGGCCGGGACAGGGGGCTACACCTTC. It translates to CAISGAGTGGYTF.

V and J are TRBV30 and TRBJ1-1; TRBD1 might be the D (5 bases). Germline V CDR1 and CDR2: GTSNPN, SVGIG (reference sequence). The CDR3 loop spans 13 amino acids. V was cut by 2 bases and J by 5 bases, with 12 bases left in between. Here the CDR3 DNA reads TGTGCCTGGAGTATAGGGGAGGGTACTGAAGCTTTCTTT. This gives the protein CAWSIGEGTEAFF.

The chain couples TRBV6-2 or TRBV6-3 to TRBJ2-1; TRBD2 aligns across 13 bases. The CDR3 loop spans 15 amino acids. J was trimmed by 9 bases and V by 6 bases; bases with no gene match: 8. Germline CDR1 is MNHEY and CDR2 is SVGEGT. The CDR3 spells CASSLLAGGQGEQFF. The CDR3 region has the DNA TGTGCCAGCAGCCTACTAGCGGGGGGGCAGGGTGAGCAGTTCTTC.

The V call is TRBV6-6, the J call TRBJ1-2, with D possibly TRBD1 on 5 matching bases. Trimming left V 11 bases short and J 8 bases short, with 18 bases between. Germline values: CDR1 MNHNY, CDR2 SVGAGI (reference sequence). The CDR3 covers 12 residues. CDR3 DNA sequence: TGTGCCCACAGAGGAGGGGAGGAAGGCTACACCTTC. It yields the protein CAHRGGEEGYTF.

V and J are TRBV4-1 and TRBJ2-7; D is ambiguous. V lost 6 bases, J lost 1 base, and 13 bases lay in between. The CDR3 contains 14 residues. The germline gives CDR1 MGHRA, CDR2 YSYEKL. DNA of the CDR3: TGCGCCAGCAGAAAGGAGCTTTATTCCTACGAGCAGTACTTC. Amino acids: CASRKELYSYEQYF.

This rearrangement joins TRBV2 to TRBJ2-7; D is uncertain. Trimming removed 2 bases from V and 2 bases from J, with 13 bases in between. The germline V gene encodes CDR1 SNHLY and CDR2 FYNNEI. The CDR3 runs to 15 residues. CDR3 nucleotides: TGTGCCAGCAGTGAATCACCACAGTCTACCTACGAGCAGTACTTC. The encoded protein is CASSESPQSTYEQYF.

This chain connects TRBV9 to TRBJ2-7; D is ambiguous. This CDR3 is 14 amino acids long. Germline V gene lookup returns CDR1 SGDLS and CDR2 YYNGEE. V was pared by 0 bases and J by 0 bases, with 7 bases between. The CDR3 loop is CASSVGANSYEQYF. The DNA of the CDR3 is TGTGCCAGCAGCGTAGGGGCAAACTCCTACGAGCAGTACTTC.

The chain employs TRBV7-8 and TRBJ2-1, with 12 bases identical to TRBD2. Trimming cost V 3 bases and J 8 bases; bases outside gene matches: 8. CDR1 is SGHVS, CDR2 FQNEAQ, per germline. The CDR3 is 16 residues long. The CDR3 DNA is TGTGCCAGCAGCTTCCGACTAGCGGGAGCCGGGGATGAGCAGTTCTTC. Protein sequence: CASSFRLAGAGDEQFF.